The subject of this entry is one T cell receptor beta chain. What it recognizes is unknown. Profiling relied on immunoSEQ multiplex PCR, and the TCRdb table lists in-frame clones only, not all of them. The sample comprises 100,000 to 150,000 clones, 85% to 95% of which are singletons, and roughly 0.8% rests with the top ten. These data come from a study of OX40 agonist ivuxolimab in advanced cancers. Whole-study context: Of mixed ages from 23 to 79 and averaging around 60 years, the group was about 80% male. A partial response was reached by three patients: one with hepatocellular carcinoma and two with cutaneous melanoma. Points from the study as a whole: Averaging showed that CD8+ T cells had more expanded clones than CD4+ did.

CDR3 length: 13 residues. Germline V lookup: CDR1 SGHTA, CDR2 FQGNSA. The V and J ends lost 2 bases and 6 bases respectively, with 10 bases between them. Sampling of blood occurred at baseline, cycle 4 day 1, and cycle 7 day 1. The sequence was collected from an adult with an advanced solid tumor such as melanoma, head and neck, liver or kidney cancer. This rearrangement joins TRBV7-2 to TRBJ1-1; no firm D call. The material sequenced was CD4+ or CD8+ T cells sorted from blood, taken in a trial of the OX40 agonist ivuxolimab. The CDR3 loop reads CASSLRWGPEAFF. The CDR3 bases are TGTGCCAGCAGCTTACGATGGGGTCCTGAAGCTTTCTTT.